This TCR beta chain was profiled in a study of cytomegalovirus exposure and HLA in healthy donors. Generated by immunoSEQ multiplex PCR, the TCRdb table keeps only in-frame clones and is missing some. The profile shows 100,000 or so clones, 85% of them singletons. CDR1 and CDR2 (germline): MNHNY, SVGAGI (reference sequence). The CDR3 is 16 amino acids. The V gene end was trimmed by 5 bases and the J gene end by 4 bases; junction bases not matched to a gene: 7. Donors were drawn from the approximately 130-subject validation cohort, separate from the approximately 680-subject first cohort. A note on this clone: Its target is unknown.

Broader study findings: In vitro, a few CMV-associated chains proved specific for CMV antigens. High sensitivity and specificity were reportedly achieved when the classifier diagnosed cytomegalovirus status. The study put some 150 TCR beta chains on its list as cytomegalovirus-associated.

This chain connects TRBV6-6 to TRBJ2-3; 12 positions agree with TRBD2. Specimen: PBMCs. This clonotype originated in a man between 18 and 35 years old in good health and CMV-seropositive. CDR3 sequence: CASSRLAGEVADTQYF. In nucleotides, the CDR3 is TGTGCCAGCAGTCGACTAGCGGGAGAGGTGGCAGATACGCAGTATTTT.